This is a list of T cell receptor beta chains from one sample in a study of chemoradiotherapy in HPV16-positive cancers. The data were produced by immunoSEQ multiplex PCR, yet TCRdb's version contains in-frame clones alone and is incomplete. The table lists 10,000 or so clones, just under 80% of them singletons. Sample collection occurred from a patient who underwent chemoradiotherapy. The receptor set was obtained from a human donor with HPV-associated anogenital cancer. The CDR3 runs from the conserved cysteine through the conserved F or W. A D gene is named only where the DNA matches it firmly. Size tells how often a clone was seen (once, few, many) or the class of an expanded clone, and some rows leave it out.

d_gene: .
abundance: .
j_gene: TRBJ2-7
v_gene: TRBV7-6
CDR3aa: CASSPTLGGQGHEQYF
CDR3nt: TGTGCCAGCAGCCCCACATTAGGTGGGCAGGGCCACGAGCAGTACTTC

d_gene: .
abundance: .
j_gene: TRBJ1-1
v_gene: TRBV4-2
CDR3aa: CASSLTSQGLAEAFF
CDR3nt: TGTGCCAGCAGCCTTACGTCACAGGGACTTGCTGAAGCTTTCTTT

d_gene: .
abundance: .
j_gene: TRBJ1-1
v_gene: TRBV6-5
CDR3aa: CASSRGTEDTEAFF
CDR3nt: TGTGCCAGCAGTCGCGGGACGGAAGACACTGAAGCTTTCTTT

d_gene: TRBD2
abundance: .
j_gene: TRBJ2-2
v_gene: TRBV4-2
CDR3aa: CASSQRTSGVTGELFF
CDR3nt: TGTGCCAGCAGCCAACGGACTAGCGGGGTGACCGGGGAGCTGTTTTTT

d_gene: .
abundance: .
j_gene: TRBJ1-1
v_gene: TRBV11-2
CDR3aa: CASSLDWVGSNTEAFF
CDR3nt: TGTGCCAGCAGCTTAGACTGGGTTGGCAGTAACACTGAAGCTTTCTTT

d_gene: TRBD2
abundance: .
j_gene: TRBJ2-1
v_gene: TRBV4-3
CDR3aa: CASSLTGGSPYNEQFF
CDR3nt: TGCGCCAGCAGCCTCACGGGGGGAAGCCCCTACAATGAGCAGTTCTTC

d_gene: .
abundance: .
j_gene: TRBJ1-1
v_gene: TRBV15
CDR3aa: CATSSNAGVEYAEAFF
CDR3nt: TGTGCCACCAGCAGTAATGCGGGTGTGGAGTATGCTGAAGCTTTCTTT

d_gene: TRBD2
abundance: .
j_gene: TRBJ2-3
v_gene: TRBV11-2
CDR3aa: CASSLNSGGGSDTQYF
CDR3nt: TGTGCCAGCAGCTTAAATAGCGGGGGTGGCTCAGATACGCAGTATTTT

d_gene: .
abundance: .
j_gene: TRBJ1-1
v_gene: TRBV6-5
CDR3aa: CASSYFQWGNTEAFF
CDR3nt: TGTGCCAGCAGTTACTTTCAATGGGGGAACACTGAAGCTTTCTTT

d_gene: TRBD2
abundance: .
j_gene: TRBJ2-5
v_gene: TRBV7-7
CDR3aa: CASSLGTSRQETQYF
CDR3nt: TGTGCTAGCAGCTTAGGGACTAGCCGCCAAGAGACCCAGTACTTC

d_gene: .
abundance: .
j_gene: TRBJ1-1
v_gene: TRBV13
CDR3aa: CASSLGVYTEAFF
CDR3nt: TGTGCCAGCAGCTTAGGGGTTTACACTGAAGCTTTCTTT

d_gene: TRBD1
abundance: .
j_gene: TRBJ2-7
v_gene: TRBV18
CDR3aa: CASSPTIGQGVYEQYF
CDR3nt: TGTGCCAGCTCACCAACAATCGGACAGGGGGTGTACGAGCAGTACTTC

d_gene: TRBD1
abundance: .
j_gene: TRBJ1-1
v_gene: TRBV18
CDR3aa: CASSPDRGTEAFF
CDR3nt: TGTGCCAGCTCACCAGACAGGGGTACTGAAGCTTTCTTT

d_gene: TRBD1
abundance: few
j_gene: TRBJ1-1
v_gene: TRBV4-2
CDR3aa: CASSLEGQGDTEAFF
CDR3nt: TGTGCCAGCAGCCTAGAGGGGCAGGGGGACACTGAAGCTTTCTTT

d_gene: TRBD1
abundance: .
j_gene: TRBJ1-2
v_gene: TRBV5-6
CDR3aa: CASSGQGYGYTF
CDR3nt: TGTGCCAGCAGCGGACAGGGTTATGGCTACACCTTC

d_gene: .
abundance: .
j_gene: TRBJ1-2
v_gene: TRBV18
CDR3aa: CASSPGLWEGKSNYGYTF
CDR3nt: TGTGCCAGCTCGCCAGGCCTTTGGGAGGGAAAGTCGAACTATGGCTACACCTTC

d_gene: TRBD2
abundance: .
j_gene: TRBJ2-3
v_gene: TRBV7-2
CDR3aa: CASGPGGGTDTQYF
CDR3nt: TGTGCCAGCGGGCCGGGGGGGGGAACAGATACGCAGTATTTT

d_gene: TRBD2
abundance: .
j_gene: TRBJ2-1
v_gene: TRBV2
CDR3aa: CASSEFLAGANEQFF
CDR3nt: TGTGCCAGCAGTGAATTTCTAGCGGGGGCCAATGAGCAGTTCTTC